This T cell receptor beta chain stems from a study of OX40 agonist ivuxolimab in advanced cancers. Trimming left V 0 bases short and J 5 bases short, with 18 bases between. The germline V gene has CDR1 SGHAT and CDR2 FQNNGV. This CDR3 region has 17 residues. TCRdb keeps only in-frame clones here, not all; method: immunoSEQ multiplex PCR. The data show some 76,000 clones, about 87% seen once. This clonotype originated in an adult with an advanced solid tumor such as melanoma, head and neck, liver or kidney cancer. Here the sequenced sample was CD4+ or CD8+ T cells sorted from blood, taken in a trial of the OX40 agonist ivuxolimab. The rearrangement joins TRBV11-2 to TRBJ2-3; perhaps D is TRBD1 or TRBD2 (6 bases each). The CDR3 DNA follows: TGTGCCAGCAGCTTAGATCACCGGGGGCCTAGGGGAGATACGCAGTATTTT. Encoded protein: CASSLDHRGPRGDTQYF.